This T cell receptor beta chain derives from a study of T cell responses to AZD1222 COVID-19 vaccine. General study points: Donors were largely white British and mainly female; clonal diversity was possibly underestimated. Recipients of AZD1222 seropositive at baseline numbered only five or six. Spike-specific TCR repertoires showed rising breadth and depth after two AZD1222 doses. Among vaccine-associated CD4 TCRs, coverage spanned spike, with dominance at 160-218 and 743-854.

On this clone: Its antigen is currently unknown.

Germline CDR1 is MNHEY and CDR2 is SVGAGI. This CDR3 has 16 residues. V was clipped by 2 bases and J by 3 bases, with 14 bases between them. Method: immunoSEQ multiplex PCR; TCRdb's copy keeps in-frame clones and lacks some. The repertoire consists of tens of thousands of clones, with about nine tenths occurring once and the leading ten covering over 5.5%. The material was peripheral blood, obtained 28 days after the second dose of the MenACWY control vaccine. This chain connects TRBV6-5 to TRBJ1-5; possible D gene TRBD1, 5 bases. The clonotype was recovered from an adult who received the MenACWY meningococcal vaccine as a control. CDR3 region: CASSYPPRDVNQPQHF. The CDR3 bases are TGTGCCAGCAGTTACCCCCCCAGGGATGTCAATCAGCCCCAGCATTTT.